These 3 T cell receptor beta chains were all obtained from the same sample, sequenced in a study of CD8 T cells in ankylosing spondylitis. TCRdb analysed the 5' RACE reads with MiXCR anew, one entry per CDR3 protein. Seen here are fewer than 250,000 distinct CDR3 sequences, roughly a tenth observed once, and the top ten hold less than 3%. Sequencing used blood, either unsorted or a sorted T cell fraction (not recorded which). Receptors were obtained from a male donor with ankylosing spondylitis or in good health (not recorded which).

J is TRBJ2-2 and V is TRBV12-3 or TRBV12-4; a possible D gene is TRBD1 (6 bases). Trimming removed 1 base from V and 5 bases from J, with 11 bases in between. CDR3 length: 15 residues. The DNA for the CDR3 is TGTGCCAGCAGTTTAGACAGGGCGAGGACCGGGGAGCTGTTTTTT. It is translated as CASSLDRARTGELFF.

This clonotype was seen at least ten times. The J gene is TRBJ2-2, the V gene TRBV20-1; D is uncertain. The CDR3 runs 12 residues. V dropped 0 bases and J dropped 6 bases, with 5 bases sitting between them. Germline CDR1 and CDR2: DFQATT and SNEGSKA (reference sequence). CDR3 nucleotide sequence: TGCAGTGCTAGAGATGTCGCCGGGGAGCTGTTTTTT. Translated: CSARDVAGELFF.

This clonotype has ten or more counts. The genes are TRBV4-2 and TRBJ2-4; D not certain. Germline assignment: CDR1 LGHNA and CDR2 YNFKEQ. CDR3 length: 13 amino acids. V lost 5 bases to trimming and J lost 0 bases, with 5 bases between them. The CDR3 here is CASSSLAKNIQYF. The CDR3 DNA sequence: TGTGCCAGCAGCTCACTAGCCAAAAACATTCAGTACTTC.